The sequence of this T cell receptor beta chain was determined in a study of post-analysis software for immune sequencing data. Across the whole study: Clinical courses comprised relapsing-remitting, secondary progressive and progressive-relapsing multiple sclerosis. The study, taken as a whole, reports: Samples made in the same batch grouped tightly together by F measure. Diversity measured as normalized Chao1 was significantly lower in multiple sclerosis patients than in controls.

Unique molecular identifiers were present in the TCR beta cDNA libraries. TCRdb processed the PCR reads anew with MiXCR; each CDR3 protein has one entry. In the table there are about 400,000 distinct CDR3 sequences, roughly 36% of which are singletons. This clonotype was counted only a few times. The antigen is unknown. The TCR comes from a girl between 10 and 17 years old with multiple sclerosis. The sequenced sample consisted of blood.

The CDR3 reads CSASYNEQFF. The CDR3 nucleotides read TGCAGCGCCTCCTACAATGAGCAGTTCTTC. The gene calls are TRBV29-1 and TRBJ2-1; D unclear. Germline V lookup: CDR1 SQVTM, CDR2 ANQGSEA. V was clipped by 7 bases and J by 0 bases, with 1 base between them. CDR3 length: 10 amino acids.